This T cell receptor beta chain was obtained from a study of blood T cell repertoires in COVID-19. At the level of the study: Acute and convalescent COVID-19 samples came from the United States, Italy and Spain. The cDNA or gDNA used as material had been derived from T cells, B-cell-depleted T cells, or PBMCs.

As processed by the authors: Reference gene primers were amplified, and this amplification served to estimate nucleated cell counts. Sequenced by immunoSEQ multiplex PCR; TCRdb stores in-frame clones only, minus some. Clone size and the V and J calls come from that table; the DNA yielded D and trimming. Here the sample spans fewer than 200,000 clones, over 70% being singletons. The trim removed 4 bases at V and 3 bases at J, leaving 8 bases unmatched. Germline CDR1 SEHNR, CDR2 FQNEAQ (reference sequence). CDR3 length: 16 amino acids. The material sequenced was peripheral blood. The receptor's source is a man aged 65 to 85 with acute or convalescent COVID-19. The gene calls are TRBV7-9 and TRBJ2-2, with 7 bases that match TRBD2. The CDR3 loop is CASSSRTRGDTGELFF. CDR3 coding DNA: TGTGCCAGCAGCTCCCGGACTAGAGGGGACACCGGGGAGCTGTTTTTT.